This entry concerns a single T cell receptor beta chain. Given a much more abundant clone one base away, this may be a read error. TCR beta libraries were built with iRepertoire HTBI primers and Arm-PCR of CDR3 regions. Using its own MiXCR run on the multiplex PCR reads, TCRdb lists one record per CDR3 protein. Among 400,000 to 500,000 distinct CDR3 sequences, under 25% were seen once, and the ten largest hold more than 6%. These data belong to a study of regulatory T cells in long-lasting Graves disease. Between the trimmed V and J ends, which lost 0 bases and 6 bases, there was a span of 12 bases. The CDR3 has 14 amino acids. The V gene's germline CDR1 is SGHNT and CDR2 YYREEE (reference sequence). Regarding time point: persistent/refractory GD, antithyroid drugs over 5 years with positive TRAb. From PBMCs, RNA was extracted and then used to make the TCR library.

The sequencing here drew on peripheral blood mononuclear cells (PBMCs), taken when the disease was refractory, from a patient treated with antithyroid drugs. The TCR comes from a female donor with Graves disease. The chain combines TRBV5-4 with TRBJ1-2, with D possibly TRBD1 on 5 matching bases. The chain's CDR3 is CASSLDQGIHGYTF. For the CDR3, the DNA is TGTGCCAGCAGCTTGGACCAGGGAATCCATGGCTACACCTTC.